The 29 T cell receptor beta chains reported below all come from one sample, sequenced in a study of OX40 agonist ivuxolimab in advanced cancers. Here immunoSEQ multiplex PCR was the method, and the copy in TCRdb shows in-frame clones only, minus some. Of roughly 90,000 clones in the sample, roughly 90% are singletons; the top ten hold about 0.76%. This material consisted of CD4+ or CD8+ T cells sorted from blood, taken in a trial of the OX40 agonist ivuxolimab. The source is an adult with an advanced solid tumor such as melanoma, head and neck, liver or kidney cancer.

The chain joins TRBV7-2 to TRBJ1-1; possibly TRBD1 for D (5 bases). Germline V gene sequence: CDR1 SGHTA, CDR2 FQGNSA. The CDR3 contains 16 residues. Trimming removed 3 bases from V and 4 bases from J, with 18 bases in between. CDR3 region: CASSFQGRAVFTEAFF. CDR3 DNA: TGTGCCAGCAGCTTTCAGGGTCGCGCGGTGTTCACTGAAGCTTTCTTT.

The gene calls are TRBV10-3 and TRBJ2-2; the D gene could be TRBD1 or TRBD2 (6 bases each). Germline values: CDR1 ENHRY, CDR2 SYGVKD. Trimming shortened V by 5 bases and J by 2 bases, and 15 bases separated the two germline ends. CDR3 length: 16 amino acids. Here the CDR3 reads CAISPLGGLNTGELFF. The CDR3 DNA follows: TGTGCCATCAGTCCCCTTGGGGGGCTAAACACCGGGGAGCTGTTTTTT.

The V and J genes are TRBV5-1 and TRBJ2-3; D possibly corresponds to TRBD1 (5 bases). Germline-derived CDR1 and CDR2 are SGHRS and YFSETQ. Trimming shortened V by 0 bases and J by 5 bases, and 10 bases separated the two germline ends. The CDR3 runs to 14 residues. The CDR3: CASSLAPGKDTQYF. CDR3 DNA: TGCGCCAGCAGCTTGGCCCCAGGGAAAGATACGCAGTATTTT.

V usage is TRBV9 and J usage is TRBJ2-7; D is ambiguous. Germline V CDR1 and CDR2: SGDLS, YYNGEE. The ends were cut back, 0 bases at V and 3 bases at J, with 4 bases in the middle. This CDR3 contains 12 residues. The CDR3 nucleotides are TGTGCCAGCAGCGTAGAAGTCTACGAGCAGTACTTC. It codes for CASSVEVYEQYF.

The chain has TRBV4-1 and TRBJ2-7; D is ambiguous. Germline V gene data show CDR1 as MGHRA and CDR2 as YSYEKL. The CDR3 covers 14 residues. V lost 1 base to trimming and J lost 6 bases, with 13 bases between them. Here the CDR3 reads CASSQGPAPSEQYF. CDR3 DNA: TGCGCCAGCAGCCAAGGTCCAGCCCCGTCCGAGCAGTACTTC.

The chain employs TRBV28 and TRBJ1-2, with D perhaps TRBD1 (6 bases). Deletions cut 5 bases from V and 1 base from J, with 14 bases between. Germline-derived CDR1 and CDR2 are MDHEN and SYDVKM. This CDR3 spans 15 amino acids. The CDR3 spells CASSLQGGGNYGYTF. CDR3 in DNA: TGTGCCAGCAGTCTACAGGGAGGGGGTAACTATGGCTACACCTTC.

This clone was counted once. The chain couples TRBV30 to TRBJ2-7; 10 bases fit TRBD1. The CDR3 spans 16 residues. Trimming removed 2 bases from V and 2 bases from J; junction bases left unmatched: 9. Germline V gives CDR1 GTSNPN, CDR2 SVGIG (reference sequence). CDR3 in DNA: TGTGCCTGGAGTAACGACCGGGACAGGGGTACCTACGAGCAGTACTTC. This sequence encodes CAWSNDRDRGTYEQYF.

In its sample, this clone was seen a few times. The V call is TRBV10-1, the J call TRBJ2-4, with unresolved D. The germline V gene encodes CDR1 WNHNN and CDR2 SYGVQD (reference sequence). V was cut by 6 bases and J by 1 base, with 7 bases left in between. There are 13 residues in the CDR3. The CDR3 here is CASRSKAKNIQYF. The CDR3, as DNA: TGCGCCAGCAGATCAAAGGCCAAAAACATTCAGTACTTC.

This sequence joins TRBV6-1 and TRBJ1-1; D is uncertain. Germline V lookup: CDR1 MNHNS, CDR2 SASEGT. Trimming cost V 5 bases and J 0 bases, with 10 bases left between them. This CDR3 has 14 amino acids. The CDR3 spells CASSPQQLNTEAFF. The CDR3 coding sequence is TGTGCCAGCAGTCCGCAACAGCTGAACACTGAAGCTTTCTTT.

This chain connects TRBV5-1 to TRBJ1-2; D gene ambiguous. CDR3 size: 14 residues. The germline V gene has CDR1 SGHRS and CDR2 YFSETQ. Trimming pared 0 bases from V and 4 bases from J, leaving 10 bases between. The CDR3 sequence is CASSLAPSTYGYTF. In DNA, the CDR3 is TGCGCCAGCAGCTTGGCCCCCTCTACCTATGGCTACACCTTC.

The rearrangement uses TRBV10-3 and TRBJ2-3; possible D gene TRBD2, 6 bases. Germline assignment: CDR1 ENHRY and CDR2 SYGVKD. The V gene lost 4 bases and the J gene lost 2 bases, with 10 bases spanning the gap. This CDR3 contains 14 residues. Written as DNA, the CDR3 is TGTGCCATCAGTGGGGCGGGATTCACAGATACGCAGTATTTT. It specifies CAISGAGFTDTQYF.

This rearrangement joins TRBV29-1 to TRBJ1-1; 8 bases map to TRBD1. The CDR3 extends over 13 amino acids. Germline assignment: CDR1 SQVTM and CDR2 ANQGSEA. J was trimmed by 9 bases and V by 6 bases; bases with no gene match: 12. CDR3 nucleotides: TGCAGCGTGGACAGGGCCATAGCCCTGAAAGCTTTCTTT. Its translation: CSVDRAIALKAFF.

The chain has TRBV5-5 and TRBJ2-7; TRBD1 matches at 9 bases. V dropped 4 bases and J dropped 4; count of bases not matched to a gene: 6. Germline V gene sequence: CDR1 SGHKS, CDR2 YYEKEE (reference sequence). The CDR3 has 14 amino acids. CDR3 nucleotides: TGTGCCAGCAGCCCTGGGACAGGGCGATACGAGCAGTACTTC. Amino acids: CASSPGTGRYEQYF.

The chain employs TRBV19 and TRBJ1-3; D is ambiguous. CDR3 size: 16 residues. Germline CDR1 reads LNHDA; CDR2 reads SQIVND (reference sequence). Trimming took 4 bases from V and 0 from J, leaving 13 bases between them. The CDR3 DNA reads as TGTGCCAGTAGTACCGTTTGGCTGGCCTCTGGAAACACCATATATTTT. Translation gives CASSTVWLASGNTIYF.

This chain links TRBV28 with TRBJ1-4, with D perhaps matching TRBD1 (6 bases). Trimming took 6 bases from V and 8 from J, leaving 16 bases between them. The CDR3 has 14 amino acids. The germline V gene has CDR1 MDHEN and CDR2 SYDVKM. CDR3 DNA sequence: TGTGCCAGCAGCCTGGGGGGGCAGGGGGAAAAACTGTTTTTT. It specifies CASSLGGQGEKLFF.

CDR3 protein: CASSFLWGDQPQHF. The CDR3 DNA is TGTGCCAGCAGCTTTTTATGGGGGGATCAGCCCCAGCATTTT. The J gene is TRBJ1-5, the V gene TRBV7-2; possibly TRBD1 for D (5 bases). V was trimmed by 3 bases and J by 5 bases, leaving 11 bases between them. Germline-derived CDR1 and CDR2 are SGHTA and FQGNSA. The CDR3 spans 14 residues.

The rearrangement joins TRBV10-3 to TRBJ2-7; weak D call: TRBD2 (6 bases). Germline values: CDR1 ENHRY, CDR2 SYGVKD. V was cut by 4 bases and J by 0 bases, with 13 bases left in between. CDR3 length equals 15 residues. The CDR3 is CAISGYGGSSYEQYF. Here the CDR3 DNA reads TGTGCCATCAGTGGATACGGGGGAAGCTCCTACGAGCAGTACTTC.

This clone was seen just once. The chain has TRBV7-2 and TRBJ2-1, with D tentatively TRBD1 (6 bases). Between the trimmed V and J ends, which lost 3 bases and 2 bases, there was a span of 11 bases. This CDR3 is built from 15 residues. Germline V lookup: CDR1 SGHTA, CDR2 FQGNSA. CDR3 nucleotide sequence: TGTGCCAGCAGCTTCGGGACACCAACCTACAATGAGCAGTTCTTC. Its protein is CASSFGTPTYNEQFF.

This clone occurred once. V gene TRBV4-2 combines with J gene TRBJ2-5; D is uncertain. Looked up from germline, CDR1 is LGHNA and CDR2 is YNFKEQ. The CDR3 extends over 15 amino acids. Trimming left V 0 bases short and J 1 base short, with 9 bases between. The CDR3 DNA follows: TGTGCCAGCAGCCAAGATTACCGGTTCCAAGAGACCCAGTACTTC. Protein: CASSQDYRFQETQYF.

The rearrangement uses TRBV11-2 and TRBJ1-1, with D maybe TRBD1 (6 bases). CDR1 and CDR2 from the germline V gene are SGHAT and FQNNGV. This CDR3 has 13 residues. The V gene lost 5 bases and the J gene lost 5 bases, with 12 bases spanning the gap. CDR3 protein: CASSARGPTEAFF. The CDR3 nucleotides read TGTGCCAGCAGCGCCAGGGGTCCGACTGAAGCTTTCTTT.

The chain couples TRBV7-9 to TRBJ2-3; tentatively, D is TRBD2 (5 bases). Germline values: CDR1 SEHNR, CDR2 FQNEAQ (reference sequence). The CDR3 length is 14 residues. Trimming shortened V by 8 bases and J by 1 base, and 13 bases separated the two germline ends. The CDR3 region has the DNA TGTGCCAGCTCGCGGGCAGAGGGCACAGATACGCAGTATTTT. Its translation: CASSRAEGTDTQYF.

The chain uses TRBV19 and TRBJ1-5; D not resolved. CDR1 and CDR2 (germline): LNHDA, SQIVND (reference sequence). The CDR3 sequence is 12 residues long. Between the trimmed V and J ends, which lost 10 bases and 4 bases, there was a span of 11 bases. Here the CDR3 DNA reads TGTGCCACCTCCTACGGGAATCAGCCCCAGCATTTT. Residues: CATSYGNQPQHF.

CDR3 in DNA: TGCGCCAGCAGCAGGGGACTAGCGGGGGGCCCCGCCTACGAGCAGTACTTC. It codes for CASSRGLAGGPAYEQYF. The chain employs TRBV5-1 and TRBJ2-7; 15 positions match TRBD2. Germline CDR1 and CDR2: SGHRS and YFSETQ. The CDR3 has 17 residues. The J segment lost 2 bases and the V segment lost 4 bases, leaving 7 bases of the junction unmatched.

The chain couples TRBV7-2 to TRBJ2-7; 7 bases agree with TRBD2. The CDR3 contains 14 residues. The trim removed 5 bases at V and 4 bases at J, leaving 8 bases unmatched. Per the germline V gene, CDR1 is SGHTA and CDR2 is FQGNSA. Written as DNA, the CDR3 is TGTGCCAGCAGCACTAGACTAGCCCCTTACGAGCAGTACTTC. Amino acid sequence: CASSTRLAPYEQYF.

The chain employs TRBV28 and TRBJ1-5; 9 bases are shared with TRBD1. Per the germline V gene, CDR1 is MDHEN and CDR2 is SYDVKM. The trim removed 6 bases at V and 7 bases at J, leaving 7 bases unmatched. This CDR3 contains 14 residues. The CDR3 protein is CASSAGTGYQPQHF. As DNA, the CDR3 is TGTGCCAGCAGCGCCGGGACAGGGTACCAGCCCCAGCATTTT. Looking up the rest from reference TRBV28 and TRBJ1-5 gives the full variable domain: DVKVTQSSRYLVKRTGEKVFLECVQDMDHENMFWYRQDPGLGLRLIYFSYDVKMKEKGDIPEGYSVSREKKERFSLILESASTNQTSMYLCASSAGTGYQPQHFGDGTRLSIL.

The rearrangement links TRBV27 to TRBJ2-1, with 8 nucleotides matching TRBD2. The CDR3 contains 15 residues. V shed 3 bases and J 12 bases; nucleotides not matched to a gene: 13. The germline CDR1 and CDR2 sequences are MNHEY and SMNVEV (reference sequence). The CDR3 is CASSFAYGGGLGQFF. CDR3 bases: TGTGCCAGCAGTTTTGCCTACGGGGGGGGATTAGGGCAGTTCTTC.

The genes are TRBV19 and TRBJ2-7, with D maybe TRBD2 (5 bases). V lost 3 bases and J 3 bases, leaving 15 bases between the germline ends. The V gene's germline CDR1 is LNHDA and CDR2 SQIVND (reference sequence). The CDR3 covers 15 residues. The CDR3 DNA sequence: TGTGCCAGTAGTATCGGAGGCAGGACCAGCTACGAGCAGTACTTC. This gives the protein CASSIGGRTSYEQYF.

This chain connects TRBV10-3 to TRBJ1-1; 10 bases map to TRBD1. The CDR3 runs to 13 residues. Germline V gene data show CDR1 as ENHRY and CDR2 as SYGVKD. V was pared by 0 bases and J by 8 bases, with 0 bases of the junction left unmatched. CDR3 in amino acids: CAISESGQGEAFF. CDR3 bases: TGTGCCATCAGTGAGTCGGGACAGGGGGAAGCTTTCTTT.

This chain uses TRBV28 with TRBJ1-1, with D perhaps TRBD1 (5 bases). The CDR3 has 15 residues. V was clipped by 6 bases and J by 1 base, with 15 bases between them. Germline CDR1 reads MDHEN; CDR2 reads SYDVKM. CDR3 sequence: CASSTTHQGNTEAFF. The CDR3 DNA sequence: TGTGCCAGCAGCACAACCCACCAGGGGAACACTGAAGCTTTCTTT.